Presented here are 18 T cell receptor beta chains from one specimen sequenced in a study of shared clonotypes between healthy human individuals. The naive CD8 subset, CD45RO-negative cells positively selected for CCR7, excluded terminally differentiated effector memory CD45RA+ cells. Profiling relied on immunoSEQ multiplex PCR, and the TCRdb table lists in-frame clones only, not all of them. The data hold roughly 590,000 clones, with over 95% observed a single time. The sample taken for sequencing was naive CD8+ T cells sorted from blood. These receptor sequences come from a woman between 25 and 40 years old in good health.

The chain combines TRBV27 with TRBJ1-1, with TRBD1 as a possible D gene (6 bases). The CDR3 covers 15 residues. The V gene lost 6 bases and the J gene lost 3 bases, with 17 bases spanning the gap. Looked up from germline, CDR1 is MNHEY and CDR2 is SMNVEV (reference sequence). In DNA, the CDR3 is TGTGCCAGCAGCTCATACGGACAGAGCTACACTGAAGCTTTCTTT. Translated: CASSSYGQSYTEAFF.

CDR3 loop: CASSYVGGGETQYF. As DNA, the CDR3 is TGTGCCAGCAGTTATGTGGGGGGAGGAGAGACCCAGTACTTC. This rearrangement joins TRBV6-5 to TRBJ2-5, with D possibly being TRBD2 (6 bases). This CDR3 comprises 14 residues. Per the germline V gene, CDR1 is MNHEY and CDR2 is SVGAGI. Between the trimmed V and J ends, which lost 3 bases and 4 bases, there was a span of 12 bases.

The V and J genes are TRBV4-1 and TRBJ2-7; D gene uncertain. CDR1 is MGHRA, CDR2 YSYEKL, per germline. This CDR3 has 11 residues. Between the trimmed V and J ends, which lost 1 base and 6 bases, there was a span of 4 bases. CDR3 DNA: TGCGCCAGCAGCCAAGGCCCCGAGCAGTACTTC. Its translation: CASSQGPEQYF.

This clone was seen just once. This chain joins TRBV5-4 and TRBJ2-1, with 12 bases identical to TRBD1. The CDR3 length is 16 residues. Germline CDR1 SGHNT, CDR2 YYREEE (reference sequence). V trimming: 4 bases; J trimming: 9 bases; junction bases outside the gene matches: 11. The CDR3 DNA is TGTGCCAGCAGCACCCACCGGGACAGGGGGCAGGGTGAGCAGTTCTTC. It translates to CASSTHRDRGQGEQFF.

The V call is TRBV28, the J call TRBJ1-2; D remains unclear. V lost 3 bases and J 2 bases, leaving 7 bases between the germline ends. Per the germline V gene, CDR1 is MDHEN and CDR2 is SYDVKM. The CDR3 spans 13 residues. The CDR3 loop is CASSFRPNYGYTF. The CDR3 DNA sequence: TGTGCCAGCAGTTTTCGACCGAACTATGGCTACACCTTC.

This clone has just one count. The chain uses TRBV27 and TRBJ1-2; 7 bases line up with TRBD1. V lost 6 bases, J lost 3 bases, and 4 bases stayed unmatched. Germline V CDR1 and CDR2: MNHEY, SMNVEV (reference sequence). The CDR3 consists of 13 residues. CDR3 nucleotides: TGTGCCAGCAGGATGGGGACAGACTATGGCTACACCTTC. Its protein product is CASRMGTDYGYTF.

J is TRBJ2-5 and V is TRBV28; D gene uncertain. Trimming stripped 3 bases from V and 2 bases from J, with 7 bases between. The V gene's germline CDR1 is MDHEN and CDR2 SYDVKM. CDR3 length: 13 amino acids. Written as DNA, the CDR3 is TGTGCCAGCAGTTTTGTGGGACAAGAGACCCAGTACTTC. Protein product: CASSFVGQETQYF.

The chain couples TRBV5-6 to TRBJ1-6, with D possibly being TRBD1 (6 bases). Germline loops: CDR1 SGHDT, CDR2 YYEEEE. V was shortened by 3 bases and J by 7 bases, with 20 bases between the two germline ends. The CDR3 is 17 amino acids. This CDR3 reads CASSSTGPSPVNSPLHF. The DNA of the CDR3 is TGTGCCAGCAGCTCAACAGGGCCCTCCCCTGTAAATTCACCCCTCCACTTT. Filled out from reference TRBV5-6 and TRBJ1-6, the complete variable domain reads DAGVTQSPTHLIKTRGQQVTLRCSPKSGHDTVSWYQQALGQGPQFIFQYYEEEERQRGNFPDRFSGHQFPNYSSELNVNALLLGDSALYLCASSSTGPSPVNSPLHFGNGTRLTVT.

V and J are TRBV4-2 and TRBJ2-7; TRBD2 aligns across 11 bases. Germline values: CDR1 LGHNA, CDR2 YNFKEQ. The CDR3 runs to 16 residues. Germline trimming cut 3 bases from V and 3 bases from J; bases unmatched to any gene: 7. Written as DNA, the CDR3 is TGTGCCAGCAGCCAGACGACGGGACTAGCGGTCTACGAGCAGTACTTC. Translated, it gives CASSQTTGLAVYEQYF.

This chain uses TRBV15 with TRBJ2-5; 12 bases agree with TRBD2. V shed 2 bases, J shed 3 bases, and the junction held 10 bases outside the gene matches. Germline V gene lookup returns CDR1 LNHNV and CDR2 YYDKDF (reference sequence). The CDR3 is 18 amino acids. CDR3 bases: TGTGCCACCAGCAGACTAGCGGGAGGGCCGGTCGTAAAAGAGACCCAGTACTTC. This translates into CATSRLAGGPVVKETQYF.

The chain uses TRBV2 and TRBJ1-1; D uncertain. Germline lookup yields CDR1 SNHLY and CDR2 FYNNEI. CDR3 length equals 14 residues. Trimming took off 7 bases at V and 1 base at J, with 13 bases between the two ends. CDR3 sequence reads: CASKEGWGNTEAFF. CDR3 nucleotides: TGTGCCAGCAAAGAAGGGTGGGGGAACACTGAAGCTTTCTTT. The full variable domain, in which reference TRBV2 and TRBJ1-1 provide the parts outside the CDR3, is EPEVTQTPSHQVTQMGQEVILRCVPISNHLYFYWYRQILGQKVEFLVSFYNNEISEKSEIFDDQFSVERPDGSNFTLKIRSTKLEDSAMYFCASKEGWGNTEAFFGQGTRLTVV.

This clone occurred once. The chain uses TRBV7-9 and TRBJ1-1; no definite D call. This CDR3 region has 13 residues. Germline-derived CDR1 and CDR2 are SEHNR and FQNEAQ (reference sequence). V was cut by 5 bases and J by 1 base, with 8 bases left in between. CDR3 nucleotide sequence: TGTGCCAGCAGCACGGACGGGAACACTGAAGCTTTCTTT. Its protein product is CASSTDGNTEAFF.

The chain links TRBV4-2 to TRBJ2-3; maybe TRBD2 (5 bases). The CDR3 covers 14 residues. V gave up 0 bases and J gave up 9 bases, with 13 bases separating them. Germline-derived CDR1 and CDR2 are LGHNA and YNFKEQ. CDR3 in DNA: TGTGCCAGCAGCCAAGAAAGAGGGAGATGGACGCAGTATTTT. This translates into CASSQERGRWTQYF.

V gene TRBV19 combines with J gene TRBJ2-5, with D unclear. Germline V lookup: CDR1 LNHDA, CDR2 SQIVND (reference sequence). The V and J ends lost 6 bases and 4 bases respectively, with 6 bases between them. This CDR3 is 11 amino acids long. CDR3 amino acids: CASRYRETQYF. Written as DNA, the CDR3 is TGTGCCAGTAGATATAGAGAGACCCAGTACTTC. Together with reference TRBV19 and TRBJ2-5, the CDR3 gives the full variable domain: DGGITQSPKYLFRKEGQNVTLSCEQNLNHDAMYWYRQDPGQGLRLIYYSQIVNDFQKGDIAEGYSVSREKKESFPLTVTSAQKNPTAFYLCASRYRETQYFGPGTRLLVL.

The rearrangement uses TRBV27 and TRBJ2-7; D is unresolved. Trimming removed 7 bases from V and 3 bases from J, with 7 bases in between. Per germline, CDR1 MNHEY and CDR2 SMNVEV (reference sequence). The CDR3 has 11 amino acids. Here the CDR3 DNA reads TGTGCCAGCACCCCACGCTACGAGCAGTACTTC. Its translation is CASTPRYEQYF.

This clone appeared once. The chain couples TRBV7-7 to TRBJ2-1; D not certain. V lost 1 base and J 8 bases, leaving 0 bases between the germline ends. Germline-derived CDR1 and CDR2 are SSHAT and FNYEAQ (reference sequence). The CDR3 contains 10 residues. The DNA for the CDR3 is TGTGCCAGCAGCTTAGATGAGCAGTTCTTC. Protein: CASSLDEQFF.

The V and J genes are TRBV6-5 and TRBJ2-7; the D gene could be TRBD1 or TRBD2 (5 bases each). Germline CDR1 and CDR2: MNHEY and SVGAGI. The CDR3 has 14 residues. Deletions cut 2 bases from V and 5 bases from J, with 13 bases between. The CDR3 bases are TGTGCCAGCAGTTACCGGGGCGCCCACAACGAGCAGTACTTC. It encodes CASSYRGAHNEQYF.

This chain links TRBV4-1 with TRBJ2-7; 10 bases are shared with TRBD2. The CDR3 loop spans 13 amino acids. V gave up 4 bases and J gave up 6 bases; unmatched junction bases: 3. The germline V gene has CDR1 MGHRA and CDR2 YSYEKL. CDR3 protein: CASSPVAGGEQYF. As DNA, the CDR3 is TGCGCCAGCAGCCCGGTAGCGGGAGGCGAGCAGTACTTC.